The TCR beta chain described here comes from a study of cytomegalovirus exposure and HLA in healthy donors. About this clone: What it binds is unknown.

Germline V CDR1 and CDR2: MDHEN, SYDVKM. V lost 2 bases, J lost 2 bases, and 9 bases lay in between. This CDR3 is built from 15 residues. Regarding the study as a whole: The tendency of first-cohort TCR clusters to co-occur in the approximately 110 validation repertoires was identified by a subsequent analysis. In vitro testing confirmed three CMV-associated chains as specific for CMV antigens. Some TCR beta chains (more than 150 of them) were listed as cytomegalovirus-associated. Cytomegalovirus status was reportedly diagnosed by the classifier with high specificity and sensitivity.

Assay used: immunoSEQ multiplex PCR; TCRdb lists only in-frame clones, some missing. Of more than 45,000 clones listed, about 93% are singletons. The chain recombines TRBV28 with TRBJ2-2, with D hard to call. This TCR came from a man younger than 30 in good health and CMV-seronegative. Material: PBMCs. The CDR3 DNA is TGTGCCAGCAGTTTAATACAGAAAAACACCGGGGAGCTGTTTTTT. Amino acid sequence: CASSLIQKNTGELFF.